The 16 T cell receptor beta chains below all came from one sample that was sequenced in a study of blood T cell repertoires in COVID-19. Method: immunoSEQ multiplex PCR; TCRdb's copy keeps in-frame clones and lacks some. Among fewer than 400,000 clones listed, approximately 85% were seen once. The sequenced sample consisted of PBMCs or T cells enriched from blood (not recorded which). The receptors stem from a man younger than 45 who had recovered from COVID-19.

This clone was detected a few times. In the same sample, other DNA sequences code for this CDR3. This rearrangement joins TRBV6-5 to TRBJ1-2; a possible D gene is TRBD1 (6 bases). Trimming took off 6 bases at V and 7 bases at J, with 15 bases between the two ends. There are 13 residues in the CDR3. Germline-derived CDR1 and CDR2 are MNHEY and SVGAGI. CDR3 DNA: TGTGCCAGCAGCTACCTACAGGGTTCTGGCTACACCTTC. This codes for CASSYLQGSGYTF.

V and J are TRBV5-4 and TRBJ2-3; no clear D. CDR1 SGHNT and CDR2 YYREEE come from the germline V gene (reference sequence). This CDR3 has 15 amino acids. V lost 3 bases, J lost 4 bases, and 15 bases lay in between. As DNA, the CDR3 is TGTGCCAGCAGCTATACTTCCTCCTCTGCAGATACGCAGTATTTT. It yields the protein CASSYTSSSADTQYF.

The CDR3 nucleotides are TGCGCCAGCAGCCAAGAATTTAGCCCGAATAAGAACACTGAAGCTTTCTTT. Translating it yields CASSQEFSPNKNTEAFF. The V gene is TRBV4-3, the J gene TRBJ1-1; D is ambiguous. Trimming shortened V by 0 bases and J by 1 base, and 15 bases separated the two germline ends. CDR3 length equals 17 residues. Germline V gene sequence: CDR1 LGHNA, CDR2 YSLEER.

CDR3 loop: CASSDPGQGYEKLFF. As DNA, the CDR3 is TGTGCCAGCAGCGACCCGGGACAGGGATATGAAAAACTGTTTTTT. The J gene is TRBJ1-4, the V gene TRBV6-5; 9 positions agree with TRBD1. With 6 bases clipped from V and 6 bases from J, the junction kept 8 bases outside the gene matches. The germline gives CDR1 MNHEY, CDR2 SVGAGI. The CDR3 extends over 15 amino acids.

The chain employs TRBV5-4 and TRBJ1-1; 7 nucleotides line up with TRBD1. The CDR3 extends over 13 amino acids. Trimming took 7 bases from V and 3 from J; bases not matched to a gene: 6. Germline CDR1 and CDR2: SGHNT and YYREEE (reference sequence). CDR3 bases: TGTGCCAGCGGACCAGGGGGATACACTGAAGCTTTCTTT. Encoded protein: CASGPGGYTEAFF.

This chain joins TRBV12-3 or TRBV12-4 and TRBJ1-1, with a weak D call TRBD1 (5 bases). The CDR3 has 13 amino acids. V gave up 0 bases and J gave up 7 bases, with 9 bases separating them. CDR3 sequence (DNA): TGTGCCAGCAGTTTAGCGGCGACAGTTGAAGCTTTCTTT. Encoded protein: CASSLAATVEAFF.

J is TRBJ1-5 and V is TRBV2; TRBD1 matches at 9 bases. There are 15 residues in the CDR3. The V and J ends lost 6 bases and 5 bases, in that order; junction bases with no gene match: 8. CDR1 is SNHLY and CDR2 is FYNNEI in the germline V gene. This chain's CDR3 is CASRYSQGADQPQHF. CDR3 DNA sequence: TGTGCCAGCAGATACTCACAGGGGGCCGATCAGCCCCAGCATTTT.

This rearrangement joins TRBV7-2 to TRBJ1-6, with 7 bases matching TRBD1. This CDR3 spans 13 amino acids. The ends lost 5 bases at V and 7 bases at J; junction bases unmatched: 2. Germline CDR1 reads SGHTA; CDR2 reads FQGNSA. In DNA, the CDR3 is TGTGCCAGCAGCGGACAGGCAAATTCACCCCTCCACTTT. Protein: CASSGQANSPLHF.

The chain is built from TRBV3-1 (or the pseudogene TRBV3-2) and TRBJ1-3; TRBD1 matches at 7 bases. In germline, CDR1 is LGHDT, CDR2 YNNKEL (reference sequence). J gave up 1 base and V 6 bases, and 0 bases lay outside the gene matches. The CDR3 loop spans 13 amino acids. In nucleotides, the CDR3 is TGTGCCAGCAGGACAGGGTCTGGAAACACCATATATTTT. Its protein product is CASRTGSGNTIYF.

V is TRBV2 and J is TRBJ1-1; 9 nucleotides match TRBD1. The CDR3 sequence is 15 residues long. V shed 6 bases and J 0 bases; nucleotides not matched to a gene: 5. CDR1 is SNHLY and CDR2 is FYNNEI in the germline V gene. In DNA, the CDR3 is TGTGCCAGCAGGAACAGGGGGCTCCTGAACACTGAAGCTTTCTTT. As protein: CASRNRGLLNTEAFF.

CDR3 DNA: TGTGCCAGCAGTGGGGGAGGGTCCTATAATTCACCCCTCCACTTT. Encoded protein: CASSGGGSYNSPLHF. The chain is built from TRBV25-1 and TRBJ1-6; D is undetermined. The CDR3 has 15 residues. Germline lookup yields CDR1 MGHDK and CDR2 SYGVNS. Trimming cost V 4 bases and J 1 base, with 8 bases left between them.

This clone was seen just once. The chain carries TRBV19 and TRBJ1-1, with D maybe TRBD1 (6 bases). Trimming pared 4 bases from V and 7 bases from J, leaving 16 bases between. CDR1 LNHDA and CDR2 SQIVND come from the germline V gene (reference sequence). This CDR3 comprises 14 residues. CDR3 in DNA: TGTGCCAGTAGTACCCAACGACAGGCGGATGAAGCTTTCTTT. Its protein product is CASSTQRQADEAFF.

The chain joins TRBV7-2 to TRBJ2-5; D unclear. V gave up 2 bases and J gave up 3 bases, with 13 bases separating them. The CDR3 extends over 15 amino acids. Germline lookup yields CDR1 SGHTA and CDR2 FQGNSA. The CDR3, as DNA: TGTGCCAGCAGCTTAACCCCAGGTTTCGAAGAGACCCAGTACTTC. Translation: CASSLTPGFEETQYF.

Comment on this clone: Other nucleotide sequences from this sample produce the same CDR3. The chain couples TRBV9 to TRBJ2-3, with D possibly being TRBD2 (7 bases). V lost 2 bases to trimming and J lost 3 bases, with 13 bases between them. There are 15 residues in the CDR3. CDR1 and CDR2 (germline): SGDLS, YYNGEE. The CDR3 protein is CASSVGGGGTDTQYF. In DNA form, the CDR3 reads TGTGCCAGCAGCGTTGGGGGCGGGGGAACAGATACGCAGTATTTT.

The V gene is TRBV29-1, the J gene TRBJ2-7; D remains unclear. The CDR3 has 12 amino acids. The germline gives CDR1 SQVTM, CDR2 ANQGSEA. V gave up 4 bases and J gave up 4 bases, with 11 bases separating them. DNA of the CDR3: TGCAGCGTTGGATTTGAGTTATACGAGCAGTACTTC. The encoded protein is CSVGFELYEQYF.

The V gene is TRBV19, the J gene TRBJ1-5; tentative D call: TRBD1 (5 bases). This CDR3 comprises 15 residues. The V end was cut by 6 bases, the J end by 4 bases, with 16 bases between. CDR1 is LNHDA and CDR2 is SQIVND in the germline V gene (reference sequence). The CDR3 coding sequence is TGTGCCAGTAGGGGGGGACGGGCGGTAAATCAGCCCCAGCATTTT. Protein sequence: CASRGGRAVNQPQHF.